This is a list of T cell receptor beta chains from one sample in a study of cytomegalovirus exposure and HLA in healthy donors. Method: immunoSEQ multiplex PCR; TCRdb's copy keeps in-frame clones and lacks some. The table lists about 94,000 clones, over 65% of them singletons, with under 0.8% in the top ten. Sequencing used PBMCs. These receptor sequences come from a woman aged 60-75 years in good health and CMV-seronegative. Both conserved end residues are part of each CDR3. A D gene is named only where the DNA matches it firmly. Not every row has a clone size; where given, it reads once, few, many or a size class.

V	D	size	J	DNA	CDR3
TRBV6-5	TRBD1	-	TRBJ1-2	TGTGCCAGCAGGGCGGGACAGGGGGCTAACTATGGCTACACCTTC	CASRAGQGANYGYTF
TRBV29-1	-	-	TRBJ1-5	TGCAGCGTTGAAGCAGGAAGGGGTCAGCCCCAGCATTTT	CSVEAGRGQPQHF
TRBV7-9	-	-	TRBJ2-1	TGTGCCAGCAGCTTGGGGGCCTCAAGTTGGGATGAGCAGTTCTTC	CASSLGASSWDEQFF
TRBV19	TRBD1	-	TRBJ2-7	TGTGCCAGTAGTATTCTCAAAGGACAGGGATCATACGAGCAGTACTTC	CASSILKGQGSYEQYF
TRBV5-1	-	-	TRBJ2-1	TGCGCCAGCAGCCCCAGCCCGAACAGGGTAGGCAATGAGCAGTTCTTC	CASSPSPNRVGNEQFF
TRBV18	TRBD1	-	TRBJ2-1	TGTGCCAGCTCATCGGGGACAGGGGCTGTCAATGAGCAGTTCTTC	CASSSGTGAVNEQFF
TRBV29-1	-	few	TRBJ2-5	TGCAGCGTTGAAGAGGCGGGGATGGAGACCCAGTACTTC	CSVEEAGMETQYF
TRBV28	TRBD2	-	TRBJ2-3	TGTGCCAGCAGCACGGGACTAGCGGGACCTAGCACAGATACGCAGTATTTT	CASSTGLAGPSTDTQYF
TRBV19	TRBD2	-	TRBJ2-1	TGTGCCAGTAGTATTATCTCGGCGGGAGAAGGTGAGCAGTTCTTC	CASSIISAGEGEQFF
TRBV5-1	-	-	TRBJ2-5	TGCGCCAGCAGCTTGGCTAAAACAGGACAGTACCAAGAGACCCAGCACTTC	CASSLAKTGQYQETQHF
TRBV7-2	-	-	TRBJ2-7	TGTGCCAGCAGCCCAAATTTAGCTTCCTCCCATTATGAGCAGTACTTC	CASSPNLASSHYEQYF
TRBV14	-	-	TRBJ1-6	TGTGCCAGCAGCCAAGAATGGGGCAAGGAATCACCCCTCCACTTT	CASSQEWGKESPLHF
TRBV11-2	TRBD1	once	TRBJ2-7	TGTGCCAGCAGCTTAGAGGGACAGGGAACCTACGAGCAGTACTTC	CASSLEGQGTYEQYF
TRBV6-5	-	-	TRBJ1-2	TGTGCCAGTAGCCGGTCAAACTATGGCTACACCTTC	CASSRSNYGYTF
TRBV27	TRBD2	-	TRBJ2-2	TGTGCCAGCAGTCCAATAGCGGGAGGGGACACCGGGGAGCTGTTTTTT	CASSPIAGGDTGELFF